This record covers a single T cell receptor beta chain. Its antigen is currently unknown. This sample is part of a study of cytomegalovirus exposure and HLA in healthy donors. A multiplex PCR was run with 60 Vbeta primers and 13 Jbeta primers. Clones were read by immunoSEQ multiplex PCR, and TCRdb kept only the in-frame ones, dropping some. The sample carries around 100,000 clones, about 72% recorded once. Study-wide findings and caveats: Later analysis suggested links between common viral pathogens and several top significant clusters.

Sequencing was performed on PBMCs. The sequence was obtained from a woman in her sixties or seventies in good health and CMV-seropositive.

CDR3 protein: CASSPGLVPHEQYF. The CDR3 bases are TGTGCCAGCTCACCGGGACTAGTCCCCCACGAGCAGTACTTC. The chain combines TRBV18 with TRBJ2-7, with TRBD2 identical over 8 bases. Per the germline V gene, CDR1 is KGHSH and CDR2 is LQKENI. The CDR3 totals 14 residues. J lost 5 bases, V lost 3 bases, and 6 bases had no gene match.